This T cell receptor (beta chain) was recorded in a study of immune characterization of retroperitoneal liposarcoma. TCRdb called the PCR reads again in MiXCR, with one record for every CDR3 protein. The sample shows roughly 4,000 distinct CDR3 sequences, around 35% of them seen only once. Germline values: CDR1 SGHTA, CDR2 FQGNSA. Between the trimmed V and J ends, which lost 1 base and 10 bases, there was a span of 11 bases. This CDR3 has 13 amino acids. V gene TRBV7-2 combines with J gene TRBJ2-1; possibly TRBD2 for D (6 bases). The sequenced material came from tumor tissue. The TCR originated in a male donor with retroperitoneal liposarcoma. The CDR3 DNA sequence: TGTGCCAGCAGCTTAGGTTTCGGGAGCGAGCAGTTCTTC. Translation gives CASSLGFGSEQFF.